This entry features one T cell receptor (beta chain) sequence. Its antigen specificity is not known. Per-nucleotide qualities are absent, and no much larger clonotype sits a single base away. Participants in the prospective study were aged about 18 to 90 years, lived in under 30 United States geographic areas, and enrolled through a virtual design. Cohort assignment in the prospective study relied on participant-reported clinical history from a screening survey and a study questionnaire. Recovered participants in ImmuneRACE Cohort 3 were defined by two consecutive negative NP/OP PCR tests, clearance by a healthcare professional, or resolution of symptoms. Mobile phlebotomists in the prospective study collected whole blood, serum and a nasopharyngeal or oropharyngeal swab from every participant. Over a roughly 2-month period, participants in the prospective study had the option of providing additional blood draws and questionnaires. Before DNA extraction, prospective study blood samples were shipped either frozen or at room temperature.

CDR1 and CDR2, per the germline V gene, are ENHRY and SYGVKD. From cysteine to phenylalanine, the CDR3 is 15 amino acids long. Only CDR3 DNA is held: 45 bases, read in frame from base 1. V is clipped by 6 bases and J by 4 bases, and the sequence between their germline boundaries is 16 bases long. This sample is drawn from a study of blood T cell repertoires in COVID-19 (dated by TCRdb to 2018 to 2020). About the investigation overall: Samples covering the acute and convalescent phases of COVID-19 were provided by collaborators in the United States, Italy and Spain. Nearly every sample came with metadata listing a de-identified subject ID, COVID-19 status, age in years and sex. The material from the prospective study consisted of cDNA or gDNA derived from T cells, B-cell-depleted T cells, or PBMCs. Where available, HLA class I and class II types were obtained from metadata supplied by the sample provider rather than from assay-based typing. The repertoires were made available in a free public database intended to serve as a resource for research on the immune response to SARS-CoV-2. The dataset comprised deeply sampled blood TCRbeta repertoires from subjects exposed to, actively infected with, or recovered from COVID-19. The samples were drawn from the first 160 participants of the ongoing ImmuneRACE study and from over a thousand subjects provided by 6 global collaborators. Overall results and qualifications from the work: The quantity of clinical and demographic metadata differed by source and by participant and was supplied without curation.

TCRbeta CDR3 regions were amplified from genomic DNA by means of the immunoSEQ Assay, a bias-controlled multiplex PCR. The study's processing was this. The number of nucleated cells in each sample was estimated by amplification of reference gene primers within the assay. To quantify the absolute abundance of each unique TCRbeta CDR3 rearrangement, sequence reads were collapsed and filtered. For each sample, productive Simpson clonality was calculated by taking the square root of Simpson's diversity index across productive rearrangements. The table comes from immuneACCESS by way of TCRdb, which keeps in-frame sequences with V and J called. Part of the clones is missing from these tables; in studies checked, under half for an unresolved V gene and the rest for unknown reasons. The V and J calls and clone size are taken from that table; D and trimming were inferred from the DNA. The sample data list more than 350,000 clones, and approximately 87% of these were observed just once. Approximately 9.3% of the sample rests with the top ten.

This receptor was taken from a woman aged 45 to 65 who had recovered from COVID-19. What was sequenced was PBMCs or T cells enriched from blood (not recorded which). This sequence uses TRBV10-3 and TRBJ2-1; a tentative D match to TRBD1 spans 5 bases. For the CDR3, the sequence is CAISPETTEYNEQFF. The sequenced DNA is TGTGCCATCAGCCCGGAAACGACAGAATACAATGAGCAGTTCTTC.